Following are 24 T cell receptor beta chains from one sample sequenced in a study of T cells in narcolepsy. Sequencing was performed with immunoSEQ multiplex PCR; in TCRdb, only in-frame clones are kept and a portion is missing. The sample holds 12,000 or so clones, about 93% seen once. The sequenced sample was CD45RA- memory CD4+ T cells from PBMCs. These receptors all stem from a human donor with narcolepsy.

V is TRBV2 and J is TRBJ2-7, with 9 nucleotides matching TRBD1. J lost 3 bases, V lost 4 bases, and 7 bases had no gene match. The CDR3 covers 15 residues. Germline V gene sequence: CDR1 SNHLY, CDR2 FYNNEI. The CDR3 DNA reads TGTGCCAGCAGTGGACCCGGACAGGGGAACTACGAGCAGTACTTC. The encoded protein is CASSGPGQGNYEQYF.

The chain uses TRBV2 and TRBJ2-3, with D unresolved. The V gene's germline CDR1 is SNHLY and CDR2 FYNNEI. The CDR3 contains 12 residues. V lost 6 bases and J 0 bases, leaving 4 bases between the germline ends. DNA for the CDR3: TGTGCCAGCAGGTGGAGCACAGATACGCAGTATTTT. It encodes CASRWSTDTQYF.

The genes are TRBV5-8 and TRBJ2-1, with D possibly matching TRBD2 (6 bases). CDR1 and CDR2 (germline): SGHTS, YDEGEE. The V gene lost 4 bases and the J gene lost 7 bases, with 21 bases spanning the gap. This CDR3 contains 16 residues. The CDR3 sequence is CASSQYTGTGKNEQFF. The CDR3 DNA follows: TGTGCCAGCAGCCAGTACACCGGGACTGGCAAAAATGAGCAGTTCTTC.

The genes are TRBV19 and TRBJ2-3; D possibly corresponds to TRBD1 (5 bases). Trimming pared 1 base from V and 0 bases from J, leaving 8 bases between. Germline lookup yields CDR1 LNHDA and CDR2 SQIVND (reference sequence). The CDR3 is made up of 15 amino acids. The CDR3 nucleotides read TGTGCCAGTAGTATAGGGACATCTAGCACAGATACGCAGTATTTT. Translating it yields CASSIGTSSTDTQYF.

J is TRBJ2-5 and V is TRBV5-1; 8 positions match TRBD1. V dropped 4 bases and J dropped 2; count of bases not matched to a gene: 10. The length of the CDR3 is 16 residues. The germline gives CDR1 SGHRS, CDR2 YFSETQ. Here the CDR3 reads CASSGRTGTSQETQYF. The CDR3 DNA reads as TGCGCCAGCAGCGGTAGGACAGGGACCAGTCAAGAGACCCAGTACTTC.

The CDR3 reads CASSQDPIAGGLYEQYF. In DNA form, the CDR3 reads TGTGCCAGCAGCCAAGACCCAATAGCGGGAGGTCTCTACGAGCAGTACTTC. The chain recombines TRBV4-2 with TRBJ2-7; 10 nucleotides agree with TRBD2. The V gene's germline CDR1 is LGHNA and CDR2 YNFKEQ. The CDR3 is 17 residues long. J lost 3 bases, V lost 0 bases, and 8 bases had no gene match.

The V gene is TRBV30, the J gene TRBJ2-5; D is undetermined. V gave up 0 bases and J gave up 5 bases, with 4 bases separating them. Germline CDR1 and CDR2: GTSNPN and SVGIG (reference sequence). CDR3 length: 11 residues. DNA for the CDR3: TGTGCCTGGAGTGTAAAGGAGACCCAGTACTTC. Protein: CAWSVKETQYF.

The gene calls are TRBV6-9 and TRBJ2-2; 9 bases fit TRBD2. CDR1 is MNHGY, CDR2 SVAAGI, per germline. The CDR3 length is 15 residues. The ends lost 4 bases at V and 6 bases at J; junction bases unmatched: 6. The CDR3 sequence: CASSLAGEPAGELFF. CDR3 nucleotide sequence: TGTGCCAGCAGTTTAGCGGGAGAGCCCGCCGGGGAGCTGTTTTTT.

The V call is TRBV27, the J call TRBJ2-2; perhaps TRBD1 as D (6 bases). The CDR3 consists of 15 residues. V was trimmed by 6 bases and J by 7 bases, leaving 18 bases between them. Germline lookup yields CDR1 MNHEY and CDR2 SMNVEV (reference sequence). The CDR3 DNA follows: TGTGCCAGCAGGGCGACAGGTTATAGTCGCGGGGAGCTGTTTTTT. It codes for CASRATGYSRGELFF.

The rearrangement joins TRBV7-4 to TRBJ1-2; the match to TRBD1 covers 8 bases. The germline V gene encodes CDR1 SGHVT and CDR2 SQSDAQ. The CDR3 runs to 16 residues. Unmatched junction bases numbered 10, after V lost 0 bases and J lost 7 bases. The CDR3 loop reads CASSLAGQGALSGYTF. The CDR3 DNA is TGTGCCAGCAGCTTAGCAGGGCAGGGGGCGCTTTCTGGCTACACCTTC.

V and J are TRBV29-1 and TRBJ1-2; D remains unclear. The CDR3 length is 14 residues. Per germline, CDR1 SQVTM and CDR2 ANQGSEA. Trimming removed 7 bases from V and 3 bases from J, with 18 bases in between. The CDR3 spells CSAINRGRDYGYTF. For the CDR3, the DNA is TGCAGCGCCATCAATCGGGGAAGGGACTATGGCTACACCTTC.

V usage is TRBV7-6 and J usage is TRBJ2-7; D call uncertain. Trimming stripped 5 bases from V and 3 bases from J, with 11 bases between. This CDR3 is 13 amino acids long. Germline assignment: CDR1 SGHVS and CDR2 FNYEAQ. CDR3 loop: CASSLDDIYEQYF. The CDR3 coding sequence is TGTGCCAGCAGCCTAGACGACATCTACGAGCAGTACTTC.

The gene calls are TRBV18 and TRBJ1-3; 8 bases map to TRBD1. The CDR3 has 16 amino acids. The ends lost 6 bases at V and 2 bases at J; junction bases unmatched: 9. Looked up from germline, CDR1 is KGHSH and CDR2 is LQKENI. The CDR3 DNA follows: TGTGCCAGCTCTCAAGATCAGGGGGCAGCTGGAAACACCATATATTTT. Its protein is CASSQDQGAAGNTIYF.

In regard to this clone: Since the CDR3 does not end with the conserved phenylalanine or tryptophan, this likely comes from a read error. No DNA is shown, since the ends of the CDR3 on it are uncertain; the CDR3 is the one TCRdb lists. The rearrangement uses TRBV2 and TRBJ1-2; TRBD1 was called by the table and not checked on the DNA. The CDR3 is 11 residues long, ends included. Germline CDR1 SNHLY, CDR2 FYNNEI. CDR3 in amino acids: CASSEVSSDRL.

This sequence joins TRBV4-2 and TRBJ2-1, with D unclear. The CDR3 is made up of 16 amino acids. The V gene's germline CDR1 is LGHNA and CDR2 YNFKEQ. The germline V and J ends were trimmed by 0 bases and 0 bases, with 9 bases remaining between them. The CDR3 DNA reads as TGTGCCAGCAGCCAAGACCTTCTGGGCTCCTACAATGAGCAGTTCTTC. Encoded protein: CASSQDLLGSYNEQFF.

As regards this clone: In the same sample, other DNA sequences code for this CDR3. The chain is built from TRBV7-2 and TRBJ2-1; 15 positions match TRBD2. V shed 6 bases, J shed 9 bases, and the junction held 12 bases outside the gene matches. CDR1 SGHTA and CDR2 FQGNSA come from the germline V gene. The CDR3 has 17 amino acids. The CDR3 DNA follows: TGTGCCAGCAGTGCCCGGGGAGGACTAGCGGGGGGGCGTGAGCAGTTCTTC. It encodes CASSARGGLAGGREQFF.

This chain uses TRBV5-1 with TRBJ2-5; 9 positions match TRBD1. The CDR3 runs to 14 residues. The germline gives CDR1 SGHRS, CDR2 YFSETQ. The ends lost 3 bases at V and 3 bases at J; junction bases unmatched: 3. The CDR3 loop is CASSWGQGEETQYF. Here the CDR3 DNA reads TGCGCCAGCAGCTGGGGACAGGGAGAAGAGACCCAGTACTTC.

A few counts support this clone. The rearrangement links TRBV30 to TRBJ2-5, with 7 positions matching TRBD1. V dropped 0 bases and J dropped 4; count of bases not matched to a gene: 2. The germline gives CDR1 GTSNPN, CDR2 SVGIG (reference sequence). The CDR3 has 13 residues. The chain's CDR3 is CAWSVGDRETQYF. CDR3 DNA sequence: TGTGCCTGGAGTGTCGGGGACAGAGAGACCCAGTACTTC.

The V and J genes are TRBV29-1 and TRBJ2-3; tentatively, D is TRBD1 (6 bases). The germline V and J ends were trimmed by 7 bases and 1 base, with 15 bases remaining between them. Germline loops: CDR1 SQVTM, CDR2 ANQGSEA. This CDR3 comprises 14 residues. The CDR3 sequence is CSAGARLRTDTQYF. The CDR3 DNA sequence: TGCAGCGCAGGGGCGAGACTCCGCACAGATACGCAGTATTTT.

This chain uses TRBV30 with TRBJ2-7; 14 nucleotides align to TRBD2. From germline, CDR1 is GTSNPN and CDR2 SVGIG (reference sequence). Germline trimming cut 3 bases from V and 2 bases from J; bases unmatched to any gene: 3. The CDR3 extends over 15 amino acids. CDR3 nucleotide sequence: TGTGCCTGGAGACGACTAGCGGGAGGGACCTACGAGCAGTACTTC. The encoded protein is CAWRRLAGGTYEQYF.

The chain carries TRBV7-2 and TRBJ2-7, with 9 bases identical to TRBD1. In germline, CDR1 is SGHTA, CDR2 FQGNSA. This CDR3 is built from 14 residues. Trimming removed 5 bases from V and 4 bases from J; junction bases left unmatched: 6. The chain's CDR3 is CASSPQGADYEQYF. CDR3 coding DNA: TGTGCCAGCAGCCCACAGGGGGCGGATTACGAGCAGTACTTC.

The rearrangement links TRBV9 to TRBJ1-3; D gene ambiguous. Trimming removed 1 base from V and 0 bases from J, with 11 bases in between. Germline CDR1 SGDLS, CDR2 YYNGEE. The CDR3 consists of 16 residues. CDR3 protein: CASSVFPDNSGNTIYF. DNA of the CDR3: TGTGCCAGCAGCGTATTCCCCGACAACTCTGGAAACACCATATATTTT. The full variable domain, completed using reference TRBV9 and TRBJ1-3, is DSGVTQTPKHLITATGQRVTLRCSPRSGDLSVYWYQQSLDQGLQFLIQYYNGEERAKGNILERFSAQQFPDLHSELNLSSLELGDSALYFCASSVFPDNSGNTIYFGEGSWLTVV.

This sequence joins TRBV27 and TRBJ2-1, with D perhaps matching TRBD2 (6 bases). Between the trimmed V and J ends, which lost 4 bases and 12 bases, there was a span of 19 bases. Germline-derived CDR1 and CDR2 are MNHEY and SMNVEV (reference sequence). The CDR3 is made up of 14 amino acids. The CDR3 loop is CASSSNTRGFGQFF. CDR3 DNA sequence: TGTGCCAGCAGTTCCAATACACGGGGGTTCGGGCAGTTCTTC.

This clone was counted only a few times. The chain combines TRBV19 with TRBJ2-3, with D possibly matching TRBD1 (6 bases). The CDR3 sequence is 16 residues long. Germline-derived CDR1 and CDR2 are LNHDA and SQIVND (reference sequence). Trimming shortened V by 2 bases and J by 1 base, and 13 bases separated the two germline ends. DNA for the CDR3: TGTGCCAGTAGTATATACCGGCCAGGGGGCACAGATACGCAGTATTTT. This encodes CASSIYRPGGTDTQYF.